This T cell receptor beta chain was found in a study of OX40 agonist ivuxolimab in advanced cancers. Study-wide context: The patients' treatment was ivuxolimab, an agonistic anti-OX40 (CD134) antibody. Broader study findings: In the expanded peripheral T cells, antigen specificity was never determined. On average, CD8+ T cells had more expanded clones than CD4+.

Individuals having autoimmune disease history or systemic immunosuppression were not enrolled. The germline V gene has CDR1 SGHTA and CDR2 FQGNSA. The germline V and J ends were trimmed by 1 base and 0 bases, with 13 bases remaining between them. The length of the CDR3 is 18 residues. As concerns this clone: Its specificity is unknown.

The repertoire was sequenced with immunoSEQ multiplex PCR; TCRdb's copy has only in-frame clones and lacks some. This sample has roughly 93,000 clones; 84% occur once, and the top ten carry roughly 5.2%. This receptor was obtained from an adult with an advanced solid tumor such as melanoma, head and neck, liver or kidney cancer. Here the sequenced sample was CD4+ or CD8+ T cells sorted from blood, taken in a trial of the OX40 agonist ivuxolimab. The V and J genes are TRBV7-2 and TRBJ2-6; no reliable D call. The CDR3 nucleotides read TGTGCCAGCAGCTTAGTTGCAGGTACCGGCTCTGGGGCCAACGTCCTGACTTTC. Residues: CASSLVAGTGSGANVLTF.